This TCR beta chain was captured by sequencing in a study of regulatory T cells in long-lasting Graves disease. Researchers made TCR beta libraries by using iRepertoire HTBI primers and running Arm-PCR on CDR3 regions. TCRdb fed the multiplex PCR reads into MiXCR, producing one record per CDR3 protein. The sample holds some 340,000 distinct CDR3 sequences; about 10% are singletons and the top ten take approximately 17%. CDR1 and CDR2 from the germline V gene are DFQATT and SNEGSKA (reference sequence). There are 17 residues in the CDR3. Trimming cost V 1 base and J 5 bases; bases outside gene matches: 12. Regarding time point: newly diagnosed GD, antithyroid drugs for less than 3 months. PBMCs provided the RNA from which the TCR library was made. These data were likewise used in another study, on T cells in Graves' hyperthyroidism and ophthalmopathy. That study reports: Researchers barred patients who had uncontrolled infection, other autoimmune disease, pregnancy or lactation. The HTBI set primed first-round TCR CDR3 RT-PCR.

The TCR comes from a woman aged 18-35 years with Graves disease. Material: peripheral blood mononuclear cells (PBMCs), obtained at new diagnosis, from a patient treated with antithyroid drugs. The V call is TRBV20-1, the J call TRBJ2-2, with TRBD2 identical over 8 bases. This CDR3 is CSARGSTGTSLTGELFF. CDR3 DNA sequence: TGCAGTGCTAGAGGCTCAACCGGGACTAGTCTAACCGGGGAGCTGTTTTTT.